The clone carrying this TCR beta chain was counted between two and nine times. Its antigen remains unidentified. These data come from a study of cytomegalovirus exposure and HLA in healthy donors. Findings and limits, study-wide: Previously analyzed data showed that most TCR beta V segments were productive at a frequency of about 87% or about 30%. It was around 160 TCR beta chains that were listed as cytomegalovirus-associated. Later analysis showed most CMV-associated TCR beta chains appearing HLA-restricted.

At collection, donors were nominally healthy, but unrecorded immune exposures were probable. Primers for the PCR totalled 60 Vbeta and 13 Jbeta. Method: immunoSEQ multiplex PCR; TCRdb's copy keeps in-frame clones and lacks some. This table holds fewer than 85,000 clones, about 78% found once. Material for sequencing was PBMCs. The receptor's source is a woman between 35 and 50 years old in good health and CMV-seropositive.

CDR3 loop: CASSIDGGGGYGYTF. CDR3 bases: TGTGCCAGTAGTATAGATGGCGGCGGAGGATATGGCTACACCTTC. The chain recombines TRBV19 with TRBJ1-2, with D uncertain. V lost 0 bases and J lost 5, with 13 bases in between. CDR1 is LNHDA and CDR2 is SQIVND in the germline V gene (reference sequence). This CDR3 region has 15 residues.